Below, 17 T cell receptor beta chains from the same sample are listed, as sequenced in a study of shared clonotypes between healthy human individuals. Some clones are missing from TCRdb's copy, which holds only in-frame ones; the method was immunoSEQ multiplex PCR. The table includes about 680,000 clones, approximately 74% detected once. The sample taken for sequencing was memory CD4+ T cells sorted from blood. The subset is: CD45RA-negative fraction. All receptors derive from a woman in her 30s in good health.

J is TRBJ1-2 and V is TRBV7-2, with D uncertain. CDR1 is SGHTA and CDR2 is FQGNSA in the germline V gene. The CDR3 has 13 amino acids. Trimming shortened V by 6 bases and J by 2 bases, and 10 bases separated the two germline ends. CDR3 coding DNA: TGTGCCAGCAGGGTACAGATGAACTATGGCTACACCTTC. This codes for CASRVQMNYGYTF.

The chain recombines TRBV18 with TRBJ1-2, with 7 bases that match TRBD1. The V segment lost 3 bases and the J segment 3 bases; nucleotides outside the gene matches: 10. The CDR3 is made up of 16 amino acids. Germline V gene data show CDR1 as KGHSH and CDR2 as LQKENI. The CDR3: CASSPIPLGQDYGYTF. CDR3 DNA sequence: TGTGCCAGCTCACCCATACCTCTAGGACAGGACTATGGCTACACCTTC.

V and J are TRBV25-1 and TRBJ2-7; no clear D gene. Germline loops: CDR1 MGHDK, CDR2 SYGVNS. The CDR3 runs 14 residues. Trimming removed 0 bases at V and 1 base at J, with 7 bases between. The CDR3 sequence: CASSEYSASYEQYF. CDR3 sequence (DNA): TGTGCCAGCAGTGAATATTCTGCATCCTACGAGCAGTACTTC.

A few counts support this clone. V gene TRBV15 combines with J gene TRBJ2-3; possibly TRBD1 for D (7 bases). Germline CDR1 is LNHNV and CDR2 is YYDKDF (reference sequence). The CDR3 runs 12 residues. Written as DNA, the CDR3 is TGTGCGACAGGGAGGTTCACAGATACGCAGTATTTT. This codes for CATGRFTDTQYF.

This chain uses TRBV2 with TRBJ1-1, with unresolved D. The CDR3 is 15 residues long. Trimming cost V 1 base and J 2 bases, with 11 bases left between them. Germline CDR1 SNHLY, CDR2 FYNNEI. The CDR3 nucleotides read TGTGCCAGCAGTGAAGTTTGGCAGGATAACACTGAAGCTTTCTTT. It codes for CASSEVWQDNTEAFF.

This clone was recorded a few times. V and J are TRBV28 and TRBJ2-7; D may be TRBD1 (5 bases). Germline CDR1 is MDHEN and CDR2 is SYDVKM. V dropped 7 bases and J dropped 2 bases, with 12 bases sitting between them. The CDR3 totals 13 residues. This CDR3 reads CASNSQGTYEQYF. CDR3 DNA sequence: TGTGCCAGCAATTCTCAGGGTACCTACGAGCAGTACTTC.

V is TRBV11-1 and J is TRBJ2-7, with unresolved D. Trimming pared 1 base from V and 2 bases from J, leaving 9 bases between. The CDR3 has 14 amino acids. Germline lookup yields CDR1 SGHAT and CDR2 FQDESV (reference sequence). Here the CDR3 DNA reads TGTGCCAGCAGCTTAGATCCGGGCACCTACGAGCAGTACTTC. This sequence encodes CASSLDPGTYEQYF. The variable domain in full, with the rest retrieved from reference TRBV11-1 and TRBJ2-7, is EAEVAQSPRYKITEKSQAVAFWCDPISGHATLYWYRQILGQGPELLVQFQDESVVDDSQLPKDRFSAERLKGVDSTLKIQPAELGDSAMYLCASSLDPGTYEQYFGPGTRLTVT.

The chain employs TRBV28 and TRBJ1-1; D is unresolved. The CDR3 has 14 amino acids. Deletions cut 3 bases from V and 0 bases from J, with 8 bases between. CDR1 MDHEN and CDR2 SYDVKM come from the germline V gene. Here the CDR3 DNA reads TGTGCCAGCAGTTTCCGGCTGTTGAACACTGAAGCTTTCTTT. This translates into CASSFRLLNTEAFF.

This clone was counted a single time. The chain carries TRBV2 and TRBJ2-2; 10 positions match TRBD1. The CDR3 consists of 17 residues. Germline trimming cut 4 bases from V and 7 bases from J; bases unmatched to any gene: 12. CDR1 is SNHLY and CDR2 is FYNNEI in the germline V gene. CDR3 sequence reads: CASSGPGQGFFGGELFF. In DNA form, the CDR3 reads TGTGCCAGCAGTGGCCCGGGACAGGGGTTTTTCGGCGGGGAGCTGTTTTTT.

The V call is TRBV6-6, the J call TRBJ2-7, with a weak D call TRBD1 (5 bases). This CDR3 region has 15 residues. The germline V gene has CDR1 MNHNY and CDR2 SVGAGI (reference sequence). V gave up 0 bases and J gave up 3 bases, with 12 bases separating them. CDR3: CASSYSGQGGYEQYF. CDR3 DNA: TGTGCCAGCAGTTACTCGGGCCAGGGTGGCTACGAGCAGTACTTC.

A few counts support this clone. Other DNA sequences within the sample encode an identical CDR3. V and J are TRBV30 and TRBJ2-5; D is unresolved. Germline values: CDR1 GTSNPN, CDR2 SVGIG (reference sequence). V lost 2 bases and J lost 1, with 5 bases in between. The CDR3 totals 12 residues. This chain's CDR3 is CAWSWGQETQYF. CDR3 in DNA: TGTGCCTGGAGTTGGGGCCAAGAGACCCAGTACTTC.

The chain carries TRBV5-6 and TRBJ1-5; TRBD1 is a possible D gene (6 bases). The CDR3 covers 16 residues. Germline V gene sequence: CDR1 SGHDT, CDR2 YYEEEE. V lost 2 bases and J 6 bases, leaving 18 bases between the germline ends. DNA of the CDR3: TGTGCCAGCAGCTTTGAGGGACACAAACCCAGTCAGCCCCAGCATTTT. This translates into CASSFEGHKPSQPQHF.

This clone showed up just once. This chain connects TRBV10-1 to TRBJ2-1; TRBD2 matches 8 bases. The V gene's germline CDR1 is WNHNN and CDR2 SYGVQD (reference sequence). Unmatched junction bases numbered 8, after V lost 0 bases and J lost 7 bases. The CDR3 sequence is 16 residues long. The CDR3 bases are TGCGCCAGCAGTGAGTCAGAGAGCGGGAGTAGGAATGAGCAGTTCTTC. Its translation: CASSESESGSRNEQFF.

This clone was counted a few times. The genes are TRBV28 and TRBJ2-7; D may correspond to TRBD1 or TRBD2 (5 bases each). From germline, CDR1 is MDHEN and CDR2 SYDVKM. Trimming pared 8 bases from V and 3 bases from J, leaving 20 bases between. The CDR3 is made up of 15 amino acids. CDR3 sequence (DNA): TGTGCCAGCTCTAGTGTGGGGACGATAAACTACGAGCAGTACTTC. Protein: CASSSVGTINYEQYF.

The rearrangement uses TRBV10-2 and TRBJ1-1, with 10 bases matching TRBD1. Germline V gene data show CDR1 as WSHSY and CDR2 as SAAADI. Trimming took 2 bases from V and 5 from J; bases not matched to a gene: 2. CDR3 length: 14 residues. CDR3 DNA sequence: TGCGCCAGCAGTGAGATGGGACAGGGGACTGAAGCTTTCTTT. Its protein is CASSEMGQGTEAFF.

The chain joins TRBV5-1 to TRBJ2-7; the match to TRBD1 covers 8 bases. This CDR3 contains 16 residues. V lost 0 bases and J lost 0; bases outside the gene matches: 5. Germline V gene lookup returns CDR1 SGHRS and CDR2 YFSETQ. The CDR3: CASSLGLDRVSYEQYF. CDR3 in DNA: TGCGCCAGCAGCTTGGGGCTGGACAGGGTCTCCTACGAGCAGTACTTC.

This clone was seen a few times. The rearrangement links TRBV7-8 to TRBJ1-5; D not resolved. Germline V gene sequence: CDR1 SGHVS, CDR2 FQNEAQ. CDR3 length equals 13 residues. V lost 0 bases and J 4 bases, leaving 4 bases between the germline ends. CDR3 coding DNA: TGTGCCAGCAGCTTAGCCCGGAATCAGCCCCAGCATTTT. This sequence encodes CASSLARNQPQHF.